The 2 T cell receptor beta chains reported below all come from one sample, sequenced in a study of shared clonotypes between healthy human individuals. Terminally differentiated effector memory CD45RA+ cells were left out of the naive CD8 fraction, which was CD45RO-negative and positively selected for CCR7. Method: immunoSEQ multiplex PCR; TCRdb's copy keeps in-frame clones and lacks some. The repertoire holds around 2,000,000 clones, approximately 94% seen once, with roughly 1.8% in the top ten. The specimen was naive CD8+ T cells from PBMCs. Source of these receptors: a man aged 18 to 29 in good health. Some clones in this sample may be carry-over from other donors' samples.

The chain is built from TRBV18 and TRBJ1-3; a weak D match, TRBD1 (5 bases). The V gene lost 0 bases and the J gene lost 8 bases, with 11 bases spanning the gap. Germline CDR1 KGHSH, CDR2 LQKENI. The CDR3 runs to 14 residues. As DNA, the CDR3 is TGTGCCAGCTCACCACCGGCCGAAGGGGACACCATATATTTT. As protein: CASSPPAEGDTIYF.

The V call is TRBV13, the J call TRBJ1-2; 7 bases are a match to TRBD1. This CDR3 spans 15 amino acids. From germline, CDR1 is PRHDT and CDR2 FYEKMQ (reference sequence). The junction had 12 bases not matched to a gene; V was cut back by 5 bases and J by 6 bases. The CDR3 sequence: CASSPTGSDLDGYTF. The CDR3 DNA sequence: TGTGCCAGCAGCCCGACAGGGAGCGATTTGGATGGCTACACCTTC.